The 12 T cell receptor beta chains below all came from one sample that was sequenced in a study of identical twins. Using its own MiXCR run on the 5' RACE reads, TCRdb lists one record per CDR3 protein. Among just over 450,000 distinct CDR3 sequences, 11% to 15% were seen once, and the ten largest hold over 0.5%. The same specimen was also included in a second study, on yellow fever vaccine responses in identical twins.

The specimen was CD4+ T cells sorted from blood. These receptors were taken from a woman under 30 in good health.

This chain uses TRBV7-9 with TRBJ2-2; 7 bases are a match to TRBD1. Unmatched junction bases numbered 8, after V lost 2 bases and J lost 5 bases. The CDR3 spans 16 residues. Germline V gives CDR1 SEHNR, CDR2 FQNEAQ (reference sequence). CDR3: CASSLFIQGRTGELFF. As DNA, the CDR3 is TGTGCCAGCAGCTTATTTATACAGGGGCGGACCGGGGAGCTGTTTTTT.

The gene calls are TRBV28 and TRBJ2-1; 8 nucleotides line up with TRBD2. Germline CDR1 reads MDHEN; CDR2 reads SYDVKM. This CDR3 is built from 16 residues. V lost 3 bases to trimming and J lost 7 bases; unmatched junction nucleotides: 11. CDR3 protein: CASSFLGSGTGNEQFF. CDR3 DNA sequence: TGTGCCAGCAGTTTTCTTGGTAGCGGGACGGGTAATGAGCAGTTCTTC.

The V gene is TRBV4-3, the J gene TRBJ2-1, with D possibly being TRBD2 (5 bases). V lost 0 bases and J lost 5, with 11 bases in between. This CDR3 is built from 15 residues. CDR1 and CDR2 from the germline V gene are LGHNA and YSLEER. CDR3 region: CASSQDNMRDNEQFF. Here the CDR3 DNA reads TGCGCCAGCAGCCAAGACAATATGAGGGACAATGAGCAGTTCTTC.

The V call is TRBV29-1, the J call TRBJ2-5; D gene unclear. The CDR3 loop spans 11 amino acids. Per germline, CDR1 SQVTM and CDR2 ANQGSEA. The V gene lost 1 base and the J gene lost 9 bases, with 9 bases spanning the gap. DNA of the CDR3: TGCAGCGTTGAAGTCAGCGTTTCCCAGTACTTC. Amino acid sequence: CSVEVSVSQYF. Combining the CDR3 with reference TRBV29-1 and TRBJ2-5 gives the whole variable domain SAVISQKPSRDICQRGTSLTIQCQVDSQVTMMFWYRQQPGQSLTLIATANQGSEATYESGFVIDKFPISRPNLTFSTLTVSNMSPEDSSIYLCSVEVSVSQYFGPGTRLLVL.

Notes on this clonotype: One junction end disagrees with the germline gene, perhaps due to a read error. J is TRBJ2-2 and V is TRBV7-8; D is tentatively TRBD1 or TRBD2 (5 bases each). Per germline, CDR1 SGHVS and CDR2 FQNEAQ. The CDR3 loop spans 18 amino acids. CDR3 sequence: CASSLEGRGSANTGELFF. As DNA, the CDR3 is TGTGCCAGCAGCTTAGAGGGGCGTGGTAGCGCGAATACCGGGGAGCTGTTTTTT.

The chain couples TRBV11-3 to TRBJ1-6; no clear D gene. Germline V CDR1 and CDR2: SGHNT, YENEEA. V was shortened by 5 bases and J by 6 bases, with 14 bases between the two germline ends. This CDR3 is 15 amino acids long. CDR3 sequence (DNA): TGTGCCAGCAGCCCGGGCTCTGGTCCTAATTCACCCCTCCACTTT. Encoded protein: CASSPGSGPNSPLHF.

This clonotype was detected many times. J is TRBJ2-5 and V is TRBV7-2, with 14 bases that match TRBD2. The junction had 3 bases not matched to a gene; V was cut back by 11 bases and J by 4 bases. CDR1 is SGHTA and CDR2 is FQGNSA in the germline V gene. CDR3 length: 13 residues. CDR3 nucleotide sequence: TGTGCCGGGGGACTAGCGGGGGTAGAGACCCAGTACTTC. It specifies CAGGLAGVETQYF.

In this sample, this clonotype turned up a few times. V is TRBV29-1 and J is TRBJ2-5, with TRBD2 as a possible D gene (6 bases). Between the trimmed V and J ends, which lost 4 bases and 1 base, there was a span of 10 bases. CDR1 SQVTM and CDR2 ANQGSEA come from the germline V gene. CDR3 length: 13 amino acids. The CDR3: CSVAASVQETQYF. DNA for the CDR3: TGCAGCGTTGCCGCTAGCGTCCAAGAGACCCAGTACTTC.

The rearrangement joins TRBV7-7 to TRBJ2-2; 12 nucleotides match TRBD2. Germline values: CDR1 SSHAT, CDR2 FNYEAQ (reference sequence). The CDR3 totals 15 residues. The CDR3 coding sequence is TGTGCTCTCCTAGCGGGAGGGCCGGGAACCGGGGAGCTGTTTTTT. This codes for CALLAGGPGTGELFF.

This clonotype has only a few counts. This rearrangement joins TRBV6-2 or TRBV6-3 to TRBJ2-1; D may correspond to TRBD1 or TRBD2 (5 bases each). V lost 0 bases, J lost 5 bases, and 11 bases lay in between. Germline V gene data show CDR1 as MNHEY and CDR2 as SVGEGT. The CDR3 is 15 amino acids. The CDR3 DNA reads as TGTGCCAGCAGTTACTCGATGGGACGGAACAATGAGCAGTTCTTC. Protein: CASSYSMGRNNEQFF.

The chain is built from TRBV30 and TRBJ2-1; the D gene is possibly TRBD1 (5 bases). Trimming took off 4 bases at V and 9 bases at J, with 19 bases between the two ends. CDR1 is GTSNPN, CDR2 SVGIG, per germline (reference sequence). The CDR3 length is 14 residues. The CDR3 nucleotides are TGTGCCTGGACAGGGTCTTTCGTTCGAGGTGAGCAGTTCTTC. As protein: CAWTGSFVRGEQFF.

The rearrangement joins TRBV20-1 to TRBJ2-5; TRBD1 matches at 8 bases. Germline V gives CDR1 DFQATT, CDR2 SNEGSKA (reference sequence). The ends lost 3 bases at V and 5 bases at J; junction bases unmatched: 11. There are 15 residues in the CDR3. The CDR3 DNA reads TGCAGTGCTAGCCAAAATACAGGGGGTTTGGAGACCCAGTACTTC. Residues: CSASQNTGGLETQYF.